This T cell receptor beta chain was recorded in a study of shared clonotypes between healthy human individuals. This CDR3 is built from 14 residues. Germline V gene data show CDR1 as SGHAT and CDR2 as FQNNGV. The junction had 7 bases not matched to a gene; V was cut back by 5 bases and J by 7 bases. Findings and caveats of the study: Naive CD4 clonotypes were shared across several donors at around 5.4%. Sharing of clonotypes among donors was expected to vary with sequencing depth. Naive subsets typically showed greater estimated richness than memory subsets.

Remarks on this clone: Its target is not known.

The authors loaded around 220 ng DNA, 30,000 to 35,000 T cell genomes, into sorted-subset replicate PCRs. Sequencing was performed with immunoSEQ multiplex PCR; in TCRdb, only in-frame clones are kept and a portion is missing. This sample has about 1 million clones, with around 76% found just once. Sample: memory CD4+ T cells sorted from blood. The subset was: CD45RA-negative fraction. The TCR was taken from a man aged 18 to 30 in good health. This chain joins TRBV11-2 and TRBJ2-2; 7 bases are shared with TRBD1. CDR3 nucleotides: TGTGCCAGCAGCGAACAGGGGCCAGGCGGGGAGCTGTTTTTT. Amino acid sequence: CASSEQGPGGELFF.